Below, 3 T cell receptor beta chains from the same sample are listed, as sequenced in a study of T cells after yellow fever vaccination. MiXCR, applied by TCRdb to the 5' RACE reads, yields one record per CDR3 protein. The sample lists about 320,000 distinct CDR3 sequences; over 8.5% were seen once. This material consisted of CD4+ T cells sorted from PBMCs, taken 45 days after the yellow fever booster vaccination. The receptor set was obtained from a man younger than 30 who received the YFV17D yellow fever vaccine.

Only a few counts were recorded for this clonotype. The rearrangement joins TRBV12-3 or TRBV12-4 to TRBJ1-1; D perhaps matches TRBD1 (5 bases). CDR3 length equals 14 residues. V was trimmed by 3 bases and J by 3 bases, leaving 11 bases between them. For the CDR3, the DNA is TGTGCCAGCAGTTTCGGGGGGTCGGACACTGAAGCTTTCTTT. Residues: CASSFGGSDTEAFF.

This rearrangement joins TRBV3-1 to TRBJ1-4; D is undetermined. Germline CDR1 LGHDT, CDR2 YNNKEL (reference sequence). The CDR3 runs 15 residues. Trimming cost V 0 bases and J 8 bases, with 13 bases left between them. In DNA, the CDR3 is TGTGCCAGCAGCCAAGATGTCGAGCTTGGGGAAAAACTGTTTTTT. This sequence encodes CASSQDVELGEKLFF.

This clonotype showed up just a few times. The CDR3 loop reads CASKTQGWAEKLFF. The CDR3 DNA sequence: TGTGCCAGCAAAACACAGGGTTGGGCTGAAAAACTGTTTTTT. The chain carries TRBV6-5 and TRBJ1-4; D may be TRBD1 (6 bases). The V end was cut by 7 bases, the J end by 7 bases, with 16 bases between. The CDR3 totals 14 residues. Germline CDR1 reads MNHEY; CDR2 reads SVGAGI.